This T cell receptor (beta chain) derives from a study of shared clonotypes between healthy human individuals. General study findings and limits: Tissues were not sampled, only blood, and their repertoires likely differ. Rarefaction exposed incomplete sorted-subset sequencing despite large depth.

V was trimmed by 4 bases and J by 0 bases, leaving 9 bases between them. Germline V gene data show CDR1 as SQVTM and CDR2 as ANQGSEA. CDR3 size: 13 residues. About this clone: Its antigen is not identified.

The repertoire was sequenced with immunoSEQ multiplex PCR; TCRdb's copy has only in-frame clones and lacks some. The sample carries approximately 2.4 million clones, 95% recorded once. The V call is TRBV29-1, the J call TRBJ1-1, with D tentatively TRBD1 (5 bases). This receptor was taken from a man between 18 and 35 years old in good health. The sequenced sample was naive CD4+ T cells sorted from blood. Subset denoted: CD45RA+ positively selected. The CDR3, as DNA: TGCAGCGTTGGAAGGGGAATGAACACTGAAGCTTTCTTT. This sequence encodes CSVGRGMNTEAFF.